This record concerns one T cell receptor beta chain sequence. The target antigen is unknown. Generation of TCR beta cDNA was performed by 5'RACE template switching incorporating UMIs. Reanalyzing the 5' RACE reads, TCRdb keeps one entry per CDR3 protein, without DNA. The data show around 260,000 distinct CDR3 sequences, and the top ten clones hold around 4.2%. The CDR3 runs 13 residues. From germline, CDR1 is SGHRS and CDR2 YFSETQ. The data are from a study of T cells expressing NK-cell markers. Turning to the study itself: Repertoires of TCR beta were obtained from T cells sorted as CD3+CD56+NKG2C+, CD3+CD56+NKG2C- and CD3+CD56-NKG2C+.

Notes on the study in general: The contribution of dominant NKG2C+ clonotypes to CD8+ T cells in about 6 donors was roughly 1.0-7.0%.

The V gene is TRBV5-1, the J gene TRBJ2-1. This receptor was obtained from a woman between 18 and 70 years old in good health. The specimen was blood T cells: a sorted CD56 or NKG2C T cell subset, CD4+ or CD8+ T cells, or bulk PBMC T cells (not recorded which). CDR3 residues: CASSLVAINEQFF. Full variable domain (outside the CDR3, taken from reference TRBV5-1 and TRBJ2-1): KAGVTQTPRYLIKTRGQQVTLSCSPISGHRSVSWYQQTPGQGLQFLFEYFSETQRNKGNFPGRFSGRQFSNSRSEMNVSTLELGDSALYLCASSLVAINEQFFGPGTRLTVL.